The clone carrying this TCR beta chain was observed a few times. An end of the junction does not agree with germline; a read error may underlie this. Clones were read by immunoSEQ multiplex PCR, and TCRdb kept only the in-frame ones, dropping some. The data contain fewer than 200,000 clones, approximately 82% of them singletons. Cohorts were based on clinical histories the participants reported. Recovery meant two consecutive negative NP/OP PCR tests, professional clearance, or resolved symptoms. These data are taken from a study of blood T cell repertoires in COVID-19. For the study at large: The study drew acute and convalescent COVID-19 samples from the United States, Italy and Spain. The cDNA or gDNA used as material had been derived from T cells, B-cell-depleted T cells, or PBMCs.

Germline CDR1 SGHDN, CDR2 FVKESK. The CDR3 sequence is 12 residues long. What was sequenced was PBMCs or T cells enriched from blood (not recorded which). The sequence was collected from a man between 60 and 75 years old who had recovered from COVID-19. The chain uses TRBV14 and TRBJ2-1; a possible D gene is TRBD1 (6 bases). As DNA, the CDR3 is TGTGCCAGCAGCCCATGGGGGCAGGCTGGGATCTTC. It is translated as CASSPWGQAGIF.